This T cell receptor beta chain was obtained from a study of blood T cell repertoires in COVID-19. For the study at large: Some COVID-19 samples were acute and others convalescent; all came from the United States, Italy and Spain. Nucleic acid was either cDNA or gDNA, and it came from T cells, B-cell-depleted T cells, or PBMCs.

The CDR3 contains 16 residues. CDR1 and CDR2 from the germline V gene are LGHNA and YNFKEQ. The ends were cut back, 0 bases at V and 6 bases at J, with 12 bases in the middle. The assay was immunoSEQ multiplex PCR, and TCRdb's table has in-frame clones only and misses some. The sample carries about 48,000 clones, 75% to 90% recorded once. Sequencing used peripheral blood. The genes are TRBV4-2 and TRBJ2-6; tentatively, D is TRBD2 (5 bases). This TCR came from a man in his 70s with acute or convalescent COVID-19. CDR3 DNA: TGTGCCAGCAGCCAAGAAGGTTTTCGGGAGGCCAACGTCCTGACTTTC. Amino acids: CASSQEGFREANVLTF.